This T cell receptor beta chain was sequenced for a study of Ad26.COV2.S vaccination and SARS-CoV-2 variants. At the level of the study: Donor got 5x10^10 or 1x10^11 viral particles of Ad26.COV2.S. The study, taken as a whole, reports: Non-spike TCR breadth did not differ much between vaccine and placebo recipients. Substantial breadth was reportedly displayed by spike-specific CD8+ and CD4+ T cell responses after vaccination.

Trimming removed 4 bases at V and 10 bases at J, with 14 bases between. CDR3 length equals 13 residues. Germline-derived CDR1 and CDR2 are SEHNR and FQNEAQ (reference sequence). Noted treatment: around 19 received Ad26.COV2.S at low or high dose, single or two shots; several received placebo; per-sample allocation not given. The investigators took samples on day 63 after the first vaccine or placebo injection. This person who donated was an adult of 18-55 years in Boston. This clone was recorded a few times. What it binds is unknown. Libraries were prepared by immunoSEQ multiplex PCR; TCRdb keeps only in-frame clonotypes and omits some of them. The repertoire consists of about 350,000 clones, with approximately 86% occurring once and the leading ten covering 9.5% to 12%.

The V call is TRBV7-9, the J call TRBJ1-5; possibly TRBD1 for D (6 bases). Specimen: peripheral blood, collected in a trial of Ad26.COV2.S vaccine versus placebo. This TCR was sampled from a person between 18 and 59 years old who received the Ad26.COV2.S COVID-19 vaccine or a placebo. In DNA form, the CDR3 reads TGTGCCAGCAGCTCAGGGGCTCTGAGCCCCCAGCATTTT. The encoded protein is CASSSGALSPQHF.